The 17 T cell receptor beta chains below come from one sample, sequenced in a study of OX40 agonist ivuxolimab in advanced cancers. Measured with immunoSEQ multiplex PCR; TCRdb has only the in-frame clones, and not every one. The sample consists of over 85,000 clones, less than 90% of them appearing once. Material: CD4+ or CD8+ T cells sorted from blood, obtained in a trial of the OX40 agonist ivuxolimab. The origin of the receptors is an adult with an advanced solid tumor such as melanoma, head and neck, liver or kidney cancer.

The chain couples TRBV11-2 to TRBJ1-6; maybe TRBD1 (6 bases). V was pared by 6 bases and J by 9 bases, with 18 bases between. CDR1 is SGHAT and CDR2 is FQNNGV in the germline V gene. This CDR3 has 15 residues. CDR3 sequence (DNA): TGTGCCAGCAGTTCCCGGGGGGCCGTGGGTTCACCCCTCCACTTT. Amino acid sequence: CASSSRGAVGSPLHF.

The CDR3 loop reads CASSQDRVEKLFF. The CDR3 nucleotides are TGTGCCAGCAGCCAAGACAGGGTTGAAAAACTGTTTTTT. The chain recombines TRBV7-8 with TRBJ1-4, with TRBD1 identical over 7 bases. This CDR3 spans 13 amino acids. After removal of 5 bases from V and 7 bases from J, the junction contained 4 bases not matched to a gene. Germline-derived CDR1 and CDR2 are SGHVS and FQNEAQ.

This clone has a handful of counts. The CDR3 region is CASSSRLAGGPEETQYF. CDR3 in DNA: TGTGCCAGCAGCTCAAGACTAGCGGGGGGGCCGGAAGAGACCCAGTACTTC. V is TRBV5-5 and J is TRBJ2-5; 14 nucleotides match TRBD2. CDR3 length: 17 residues. The junction had 7 bases not matched to a gene; V was cut back by 3 bases and J by 3 bases. Germline V CDR1 and CDR2: SGHKS, YYEKEE (reference sequence).

V and J are TRBV7-3 and TRBJ1-1, with D uncertain. In germline, CDR1 is SGHTA, CDR2 FQGTGA. CDR3 size: 13 residues. Trimming cost V 5 bases and J 0 bases, with 7 bases left between them. CDR3 DNA sequence: TGTGCCAGCAGCCCCGGGCTGAACACTGAAGCTTTCTTT. Its translation: CASSPGLNTEAFF.

The J gene is TRBJ2-7, the V gene TRBV6-5; D possibly matches TRBD1 or TRBD2 (5 bases each). V was trimmed by 3 bases and J by 5 bases, leaving 14 bases between them. The germline CDR1 and CDR2 sequences are MNHEY and SVGAGI. The CDR3 is made up of 14 amino acids. CDR3 region: CASSYGTAGNEQYF. The CDR3 DNA follows: TGTGCCAGCAGTTATGGGACGGCAGGGAACGAGCAGTACTTC.

The chain links TRBV29-1 to TRBJ2-3, with TRBD1 as a possible D gene (5 bases). Germline CDR1 and CDR2: SQVTM and ANQGSEA. The V end was cut by 3 bases, the J end by 0 bases, with 13 bases between. The CDR3 is 15 residues long. The CDR3 reads CSVDRLQASTDTQYF. The DNA for the CDR3 is TGCAGCGTTGACCGTTTACAGGCTAGCACAGATACGCAGTATTTT.

This chain uses TRBV6-1 with TRBJ2-3, with D perhaps being TRBD1 or TRBD2 (6 bases each). Germline CDR1 and CDR2: MNHNS and SASEGT. CDR3 size: 15 residues. The germline V and J ends were trimmed by 7 bases and 2 bases, with 16 bases remaining between them. In DNA form, the CDR3 reads TGTGCCAGCATGCAGGGGACTTACACCACAGATACGCAGTATTTT. This encodes CASMQGTYTTDTQYF.

The rearrangement uses TRBV18 and TRBJ2-2; D is unresolved. Trimming stripped 3 bases from V and 1 base from J, with 12 bases between. CDR3 length: 16 amino acids. Germline V lookup: CDR1 KGHSH, CDR2 LQKENI. CDR3 sequence reads: CASSPDQLMNTGELFF. For the CDR3, the DNA is TGTGCCAGCTCACCGGACCAACTCATGAACACCGGGGAGCTGTTTTTT.

The CDR3 DNA follows: TGTGCCAGCAGCTTAACAGGGGTGGGGGAGACCCAGTACTTC. Translated, it gives CASSLTGVGETQYF. The chain employs TRBV7-3 and TRBJ2-5; a weak D match, TRBD1 (5 bases). Germline V gene sequence: CDR1 SGHTA, CDR2 FQGTGA. The CDR3 has 14 amino acids. V shed 0 bases and J shed 5 bases, with 10 bases lying between them.

This sequence joins TRBV28 and TRBJ1-1; 8 nucleotides agree with TRBD1. The CDR3 extends over 14 amino acids. V lost 5 bases to trimming and J lost 4 bases; unmatched junction nucleotides: 6. Per germline, CDR1 MDHEN and CDR2 SYDVKM. In DNA, the CDR3 is TGTGCCAGCAGTCCGGACAGGGTCGGCACTGAAGCTTTCTTT. Its translation: CASSPDRVGTEAFF.

This clone was recorded only once. The chain links TRBV11-2 to TRBJ2-5; D not resolved. Germline CDR1 reads SGHAT; CDR2 reads FQNNGV. V was trimmed by 5 bases and J by 2 bases, leaving 15 bases between them. This CDR3 has 15 amino acids. CDR3 region: CASSIGSKGQETQYF. The DNA of the CDR3 is TGTGCCAGCAGCATAGGGTCCAAAGGACAAGAGACCCAGTACTTC.

The chain uses TRBV10-3 and TRBJ1-3; D is unclear. The ends were cut back, 6 bases at V and 0 bases at J, with 6 bases in the middle. From germline, CDR1 is ENHRY and CDR2 SYGVKD. The CDR3 totals 13 residues. The CDR3 nucleotides are TGTGCCATCAGCCAATCCTCTGGAAACACCATATATTTT. This translates into CAISQSSGNTIYF.

The rearrangement links TRBV4-3 to TRBJ1-4, with D maybe TRBD1 (5 bases). This CDR3 region has 16 residues. The V gene's germline CDR1 is LGHNA and CDR2 YSLEER. V was trimmed by 0 bases and J by 5 bases, leaving 13 bases between them. The CDR3 nucleotides read TGCGCCAGCAGCCAAGATCTCCGGACATCCAATGAAAAACTGTTTTTT. This encodes CASSQDLRTSNEKLFF.

The chain has TRBV7-9 and TRBJ1-1, with TRBD1 identical over 7 bases. Germline CDR1 reads SEHNR; CDR2 reads FQNEAQ (reference sequence). This CDR3 is built from 17 residues. V lost 5 bases, J lost 1 base, and 13 bases stayed unmatched. The DNA for the CDR3 is TGTGCCAGCAGCCGCGTACAGGGGCGAAGAGGGAACACTGAAGCTTTCTTT. Translation gives CASSRVQGRRGNTEAFF. The entire variable domain, with the rest obtained from reference TRBV7-9 and TRBJ1-1, is as follows: DTGVSQNPRHKITKRGQNVTFRCDPISEHNRLYWYRQTLGQGPEFLTYFQNEAQLEKSRLLSDRFSAERPKGSFSTLEIQRTEQGDSAMYLCASSRVQGRRGNTEAFFGQGTRLTVV.

The J gene is TRBJ1-2, the V gene TRBV28; D gene unclear. This CDR3 comprises 13 residues. With 7 bases removed from V and 5 bases from J, the gap between germline ends came to 14 bases. Germline V gene lookup returns CDR1 MDHEN and CDR2 SYDVKM. As DNA, the CDR3 is TGTGCCAGCACCCTAAGGTCCGAGTATGGCTACACCTTC. Encoded protein: CASTLRSEYGYTF.

This chain links TRBV11-2 with TRBJ2-7, with 8 bases fitting TRBD1. Germline trimming cut 5 bases from V and 13 bases from J; bases unmatched to any gene: 10. This CDR3 comprises 12 residues. Germline CDR1 is SGHAT and CDR2 is FQNNGV. The CDR3 region is CASSHSGQGAYV. The CDR3, as DNA: TGTGCCAGCAGCCATTCCGGGCAGGGGGCTTACGTC.

About this clone itself: In the same sample, other DNA sequences code for this CDR3. This chain links TRBV5-8 with TRBJ1-2, with a tentative D call TRBD1 (6 bases). CDR3 length equals 14 residues. Germline V lookup: CDR1 SGHTS, CDR2 YDEGEE. Trimming removed 2 bases at V and 6 bases at J, with 14 bases between. The CDR3 protein is CASSFIRGRDGYTF. In DNA form, the CDR3 reads TGTGCCAGCAGCTTTATCAGGGGTAGGGATGGCTACACCTTC.